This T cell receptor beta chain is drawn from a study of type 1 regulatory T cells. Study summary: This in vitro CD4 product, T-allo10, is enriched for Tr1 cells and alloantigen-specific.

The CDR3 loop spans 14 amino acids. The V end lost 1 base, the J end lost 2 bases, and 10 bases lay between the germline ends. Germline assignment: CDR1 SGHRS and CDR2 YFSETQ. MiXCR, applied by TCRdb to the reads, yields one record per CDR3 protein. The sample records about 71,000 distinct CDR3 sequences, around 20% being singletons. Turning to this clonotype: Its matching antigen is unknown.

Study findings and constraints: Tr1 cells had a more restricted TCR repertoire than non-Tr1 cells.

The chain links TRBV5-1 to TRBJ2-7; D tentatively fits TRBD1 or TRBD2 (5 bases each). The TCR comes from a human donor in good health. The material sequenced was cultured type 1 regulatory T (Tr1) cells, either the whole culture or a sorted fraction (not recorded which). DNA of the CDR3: TGCGCCAGCAGCTTGTGGGACGGGACCTACGAGCAGTACTTC. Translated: CASSLWDGTYEQYF.